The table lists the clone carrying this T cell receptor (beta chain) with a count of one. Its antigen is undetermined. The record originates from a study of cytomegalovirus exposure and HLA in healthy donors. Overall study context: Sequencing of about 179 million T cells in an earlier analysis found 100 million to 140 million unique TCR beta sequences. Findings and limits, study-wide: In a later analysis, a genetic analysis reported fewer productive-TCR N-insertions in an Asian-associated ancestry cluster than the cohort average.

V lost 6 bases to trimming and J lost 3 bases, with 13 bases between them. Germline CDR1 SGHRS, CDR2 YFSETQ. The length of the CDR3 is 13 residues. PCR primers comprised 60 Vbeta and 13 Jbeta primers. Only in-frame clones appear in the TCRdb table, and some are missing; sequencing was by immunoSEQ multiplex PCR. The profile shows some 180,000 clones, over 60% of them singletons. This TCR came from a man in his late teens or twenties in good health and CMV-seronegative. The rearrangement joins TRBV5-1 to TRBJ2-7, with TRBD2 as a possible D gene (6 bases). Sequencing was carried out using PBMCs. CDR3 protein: CASTQGLDYEQYF. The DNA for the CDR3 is TGCGCCAGCACCCAGGGACTGGACTACGAGCAGTACTTC.